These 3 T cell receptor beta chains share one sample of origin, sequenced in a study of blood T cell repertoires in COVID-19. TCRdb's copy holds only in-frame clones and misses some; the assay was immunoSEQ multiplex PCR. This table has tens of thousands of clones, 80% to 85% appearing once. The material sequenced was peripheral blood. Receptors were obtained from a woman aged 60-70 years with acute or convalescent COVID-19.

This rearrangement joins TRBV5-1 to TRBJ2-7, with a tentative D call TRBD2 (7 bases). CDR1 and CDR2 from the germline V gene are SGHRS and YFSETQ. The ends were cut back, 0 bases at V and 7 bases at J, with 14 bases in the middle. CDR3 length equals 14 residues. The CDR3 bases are TGCGCCAGCAGCTTGGTTGGGGGGGCGCGAGAGCAGTACTTC. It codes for CASSLVGGAREQYF.

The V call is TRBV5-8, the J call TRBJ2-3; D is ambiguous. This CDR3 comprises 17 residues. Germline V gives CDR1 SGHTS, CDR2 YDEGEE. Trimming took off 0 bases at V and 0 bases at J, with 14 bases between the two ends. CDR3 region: CASSLGFLTGSTDTQYF. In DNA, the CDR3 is TGTGCCAGCAGCTTGGGTTTCCTTACGGGTAGCACAGATACGCAGTATTTT.

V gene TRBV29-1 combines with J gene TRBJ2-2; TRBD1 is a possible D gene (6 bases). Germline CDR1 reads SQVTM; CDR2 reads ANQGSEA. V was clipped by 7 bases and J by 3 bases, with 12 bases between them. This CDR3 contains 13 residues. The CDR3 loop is CSAGQIYTGELFF. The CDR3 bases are TGCAGCGCCGGACAGATTTACACCGGGGAGCTGTTTTTT.